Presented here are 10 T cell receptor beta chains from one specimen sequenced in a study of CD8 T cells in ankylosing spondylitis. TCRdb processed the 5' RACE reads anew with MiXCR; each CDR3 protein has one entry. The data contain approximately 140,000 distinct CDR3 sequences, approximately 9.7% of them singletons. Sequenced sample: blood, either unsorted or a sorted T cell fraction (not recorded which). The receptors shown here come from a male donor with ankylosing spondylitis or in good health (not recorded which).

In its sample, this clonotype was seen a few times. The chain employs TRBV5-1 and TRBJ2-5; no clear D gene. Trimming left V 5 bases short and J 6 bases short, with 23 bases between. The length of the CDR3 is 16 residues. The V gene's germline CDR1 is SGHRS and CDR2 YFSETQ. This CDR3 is CASSPLSRAAVKTQYF. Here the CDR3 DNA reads TGCGCCAGCAGTCCCCTCTCTAGGGCTGCTGTGAAGACCCAGTACTTC.

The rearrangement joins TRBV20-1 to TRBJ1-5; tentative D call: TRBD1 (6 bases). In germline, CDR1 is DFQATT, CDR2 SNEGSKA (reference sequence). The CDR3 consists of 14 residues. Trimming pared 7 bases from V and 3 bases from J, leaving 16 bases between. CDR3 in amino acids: CSVRGESPNQPQHF. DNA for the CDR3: TGCAGTGTAAGGGGGGAGAGTCCCAATCAGCCCCAGCATTTT.

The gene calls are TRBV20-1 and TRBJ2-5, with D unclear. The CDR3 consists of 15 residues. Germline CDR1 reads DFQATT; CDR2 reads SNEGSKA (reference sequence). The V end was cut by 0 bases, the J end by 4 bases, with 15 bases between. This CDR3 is CSARDVGYTRETQYF. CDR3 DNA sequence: TGCAGTGCTAGAGATGTGGGATACACCAGAGAGACCCAGTACTTC.

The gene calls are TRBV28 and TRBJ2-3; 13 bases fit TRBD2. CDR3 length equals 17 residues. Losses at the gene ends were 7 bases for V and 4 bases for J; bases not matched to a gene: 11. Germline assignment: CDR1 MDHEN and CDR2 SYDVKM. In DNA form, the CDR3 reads TGTGCCAGCACACCCATAGGACTAGCGGGAGTTTCAGATACGCAGTATTTT. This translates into CASTPIGLAGVSDTQYF.

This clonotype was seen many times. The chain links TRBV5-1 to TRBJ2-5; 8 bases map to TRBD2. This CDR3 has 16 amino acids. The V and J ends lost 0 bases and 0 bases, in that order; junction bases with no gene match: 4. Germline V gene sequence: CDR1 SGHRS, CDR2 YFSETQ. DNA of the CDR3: TGCGCCAGCAGCTTGGCTTTAGCGGGACACCAAGAGACCCAGTACTTC. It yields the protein CASSLALAGHQETQYF. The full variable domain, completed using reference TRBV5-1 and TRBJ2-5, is KAGVTQTPRYLIKTRGQQVTLSCSPISGHRSVSWYQQTPGQGLQFLFEYFSETQRNKGNFPGRFSGRQFSNSRSEMNVSTLELGDSALYLCASSLALAGHQETQYFGPGTRLLVL.

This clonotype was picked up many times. The CDR3 region has the DNA TGTGCCAGCAGCCCCGCTACGACAGGGGTGTTGGGGGAGTTACGCCGGGAGCTGTTTTTT. Amino acid sequence: CASSPATTGVLGELRRELFF. The V call is TRBV11-3, the J call TRBJ2-2; TRBD1 matches 8 bases. CDR3 length: 20 amino acids. The trim removed 5 bases at V and 9 bases at J, leaving 26 bases unmatched. Germline CDR1 is SGHNT and CDR2 is YENEEA.

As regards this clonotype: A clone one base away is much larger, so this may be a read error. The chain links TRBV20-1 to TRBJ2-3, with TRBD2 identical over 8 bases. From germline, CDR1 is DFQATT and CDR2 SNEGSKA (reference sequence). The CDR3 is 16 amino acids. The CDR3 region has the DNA TGCTGTATACCTAAGTTGGCTAGCGGGAGCACAGATACGCAGTATTTT. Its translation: CCIPKLASGSTDTQYF.

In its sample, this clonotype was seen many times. CDR3 in DNA: TGTGCCAGCAGTTCGCGGGTTTCCTACGAGCAGTACTTC. Translation gives CASSSRVSYEQYF. The J gene is TRBJ2-7, the V gene TRBV25-1, with a weak D call TRBD2 (5 bases). Trimming took off 5 bases at V and 1 base at J, with 9 bases between the two ends. There are 13 residues in the CDR3. Germline V gene lookup returns CDR1 MGHDK and CDR2 SYGVNS.

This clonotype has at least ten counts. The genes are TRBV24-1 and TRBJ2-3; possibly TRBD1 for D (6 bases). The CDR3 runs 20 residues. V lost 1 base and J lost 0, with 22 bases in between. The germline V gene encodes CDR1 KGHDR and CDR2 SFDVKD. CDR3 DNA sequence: TGTGCCACCAGTGATTTCATGCGTGGACAGAAGACTGCTAGCACAGATACGCAGTATTTT. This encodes CATSDFMRGQKTASTDTQYF.

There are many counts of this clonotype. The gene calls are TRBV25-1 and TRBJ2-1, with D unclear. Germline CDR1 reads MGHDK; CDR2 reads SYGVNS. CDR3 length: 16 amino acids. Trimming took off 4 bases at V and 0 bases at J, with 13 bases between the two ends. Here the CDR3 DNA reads TGTGCCAGCAGTGGGCGTAGTTGGAACTCCTACAATGAGCAGTTCTTC. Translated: CASSGRSWNSYNEQFF.